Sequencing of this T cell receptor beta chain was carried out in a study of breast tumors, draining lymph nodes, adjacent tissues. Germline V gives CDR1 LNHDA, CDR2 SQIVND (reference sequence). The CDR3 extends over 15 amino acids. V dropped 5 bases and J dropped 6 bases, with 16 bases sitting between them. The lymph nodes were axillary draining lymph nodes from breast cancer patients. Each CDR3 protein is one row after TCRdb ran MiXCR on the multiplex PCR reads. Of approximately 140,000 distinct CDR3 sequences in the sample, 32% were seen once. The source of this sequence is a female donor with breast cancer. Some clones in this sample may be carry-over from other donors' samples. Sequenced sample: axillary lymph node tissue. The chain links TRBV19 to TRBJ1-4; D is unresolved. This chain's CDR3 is CASSPKRGPYEKLFF. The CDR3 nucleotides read TGTGCCAGTAGTCCCAAAAGAGGACCCTATGAAAAACTGTTTTTT.